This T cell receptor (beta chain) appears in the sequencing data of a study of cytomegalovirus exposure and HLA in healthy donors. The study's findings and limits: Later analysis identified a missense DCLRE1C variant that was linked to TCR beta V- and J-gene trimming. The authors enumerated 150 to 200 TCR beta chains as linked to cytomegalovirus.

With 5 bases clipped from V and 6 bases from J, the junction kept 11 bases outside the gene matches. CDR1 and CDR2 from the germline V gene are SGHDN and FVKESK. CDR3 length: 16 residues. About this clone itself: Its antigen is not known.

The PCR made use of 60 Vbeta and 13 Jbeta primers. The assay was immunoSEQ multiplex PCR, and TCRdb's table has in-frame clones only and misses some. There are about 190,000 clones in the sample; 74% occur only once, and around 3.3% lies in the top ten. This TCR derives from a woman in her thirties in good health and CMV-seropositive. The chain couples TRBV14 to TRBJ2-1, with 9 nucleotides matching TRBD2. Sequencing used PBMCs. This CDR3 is CASSTPTSGSPNEQFF. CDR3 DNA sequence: TGTGCCAGCAGCACTCCGACTAGCGGATCGCCCAATGAGCAGTTCTTC.